This TCR beta chain was sequenced in a study of blood T cells in healthy people across ages. This clonotype was observed a few times. Its target is unknown. General study results and limits: Long-lived donors had more naive CD4+ cells and higher diversity than aged donors.

Next came a second PCR, run for 7 to 11 cycles, which used a sample-barcoded 5' primer along with a J-beta primer mix. With 12 random nucleotides, a template-switch adaptor tagged each individual cDNA molecule. Each CDR3 protein gets one entry after TCRdb re-called the 5' RACE reads with MiXCR. The repertoire holds approximately 1,000,000 distinct CDR3 sequences, with more than 30% as singletons. The germline V gene has CDR1 SGHTA and CDR2 FQGNSA. CDR3 length: 15 amino acids. The V end was cut by 1 base, the J end by 10 bases, with 14 bases between. This chain joins TRBV7-2 and TRBJ1-6; D gene unclear. Sequencing was performed on blood. The clonotype was recovered from a man younger than 35 in good health. The CDR3 DNA is TGTGCCAGCAGCTTAGAAGCCTTAATCCGCTCACCCCTCCACTTT. It codes for CASSLEALIRSPLHF. The full variable domain, rest sourced from reference TRBV7-2 and TRBJ1-6, is GAGVSQSPSNKVTEKGKDVELRCDPISGHTALYWYRQSLGQGLEFLIYFQGNSAPDKSGLPSDRFSAERTGGSVSTLTIQRTQQEDSAVYLCASSLEALIRSPLHFGNGTRLTVT.